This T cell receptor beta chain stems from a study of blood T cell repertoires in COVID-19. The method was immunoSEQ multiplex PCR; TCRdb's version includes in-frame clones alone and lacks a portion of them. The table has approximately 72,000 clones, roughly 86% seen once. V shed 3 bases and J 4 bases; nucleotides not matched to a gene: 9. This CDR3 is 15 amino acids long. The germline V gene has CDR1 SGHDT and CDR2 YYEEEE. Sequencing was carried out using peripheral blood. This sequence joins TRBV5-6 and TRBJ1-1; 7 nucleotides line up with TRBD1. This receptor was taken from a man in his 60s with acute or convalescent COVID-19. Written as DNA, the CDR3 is TGTGCCAGCAGCTCCTACAGGGGATTGAGCACTGAAGCTTTCTTT. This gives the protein CASSSYRGLSTEAFF. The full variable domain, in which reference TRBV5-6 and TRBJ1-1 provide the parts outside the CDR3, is DAGVTQSPTHLIKTRGQQVTLRCSPKSGHDTVSWYQQALGQGPQFIFQYYEEEERQRGNFPDRFSGHQFPNYSSELNVNALLLGDSALYLCASSSYRGLSTEAFFGQGTRLTVV.